This T cell receptor beta chain originates from a study of T cell repertoires in ileal Crohn's disease. Study-wide findings and caveats: Clonal expansions were more frequent in active smokers than non-smokers at surgery. The median delay to postoperative endoscopy was about 7 months. All patients with clonality above 26.8% had endoscopic recurrence.

Trimming cost V 3 bases and J 2 bases, with 17 bases left between them. This CDR3 spans 16 amino acids. Germline V gene sequence: CDR1 SGDLS, CDR2 YYNGEE. Measured with immunoSEQ multiplex PCR; TCRdb has only the in-frame clones, and not every one. The data show more than 8,500 clones, around 80% seen once. As for this clone: Its antigen is undetermined.

The time point: neoterminal ileum biopsy at postoperative endoscopy, about 6 months after surgery. Included were adult ileal or ileocolonic Crohn's patients indicated for ileocolonic resection. This sequence was found in an adult with Crohn's disease. The sample comprised ileal tissue. The V and J genes are TRBV9 and TRBJ2-5; TRBD2 is a possible D gene (6 bases). As DNA, the CDR3 is TGTGCCAGCAGCGCCGGGACTGCAACAGGTCAAGAGACCCAGTACTTC. Translated, it gives CASSAGTATGQETQYF. Complete variable domain (other parts from reference TRBV9 and TRBJ2-5): DSGVTQTPKHLITATGQRVTLRCSPRSGDLSVYWYQQSLDQGLQFLIQYYNGEERAKGNILERFSAQQFPDLHSELNLSSLELGDSALYFCASSAGTATGQETQYFGPGTRLLVL.